A selection of T cell receptor beta chains follows, all from one sample in a study of cytomegalovirus exposure and HLA in healthy donors. Method: immunoSEQ multiplex PCR; TCRdb's copy keeps in-frame clones and lacks some. The repertoire has 120,000 or so clones, around 96% of them found once; the top ten carry about 1.7%. Material: PBMCs. These receptors were collected from a man aged 18 to 35 in good health and CMV-seronegative. The CDR3 runs from the conserved cysteine through the conserved F or W. D genes are given only for firm matches. Clone size is shown for a subset of rows, as once, few, many or a class of expanded clone.

>NA|TRBJ2-3|TRBV6-6|NA
CASSPTVAGPDTQYF
TGTGCCAGCAGTCCTACTGTGGCGGGTCCAGATACGCAGTATTTT
>TRBD2|TRBJ2-1|TRBV18|NA
CASSPASGRKVDEQFF
TGTGCCAGCTCACCAGCTAGCGGGAGGAAGGTGGATGAGCAGTTCTTC
>TRBD2|TRBJ2-7|TRBV5-5|NA
CASSSGGGTYEQYF
TGTGCCAGCAGCTCTGGCGGGGGTACCTACGAGCAGTACTTC
>NA|TRBJ1-2|TRBV28|NA
CASSFSGVGPLF
TGTGCCAGCAGTTTTTCGGGGGTCGGGCCTCTCTTC
>TRBD2|TRBJ2-7|TRBV14|NA
CASSPWTSGNRYEQYF
TGTGCCAGCAGCCCCTGGACTAGCGGGAATCGTTACGAGCAGTACTTC
>TRBD1|TRBJ2-6|TRBV9|NA
CASRDQHSGGVGANVLTF
TGTGCCAGCAGGGATCAACACTCAGGGGGCGTTGGGGCCAACGTCCTGACTTTC
>TRBD1|TRBJ1-1|TRBV30|NA
CAWNNRGRTEAFF
TGTGCCTGGAATAACAGGGGTCGGACTGAAGCTTTCTTT
>NA|TRBJ2-7|TRBV21-1|once
CASSKGGRHVGYF
TGTGCCAGCAGCAAAGGAGGTCGGCACGTCGGGTACTTC
>TRBD1|TRBJ1-4|TRBV25-1|NA
CASSEWPGTGSEKLFF
TGTGCCAGCAGTGAATGGCCGGGGACAGGGTCAGAAAAACTGTTTTTT
>NA|TRBJ1-1|TRBV11-3|NA
CASSPGVREAFF
TGTGCCAGCAGCCCGGGGGTCCGTGAAGCTTTCTTT
>NA|TRBJ1-3|TRBV5-1|NA
CASSLGLSGNSGNTIYF
TGCGCCAGCAGCTTGGGCCTTTCAGGGAACTCTGGAAACACCATATATTTT
>NA|TRBJ2-2|TRBV29-1|NA
CSGRGLITGELFF
TGCAGCGGGAGGGGACTGATCACCGGGGAGCTGTTTTTT
>NA|TRBJ1-1|TRBV6-1|NA
CASSENGNTEAFF
TGTGCCAGCAGTGAAAACGGGAACACTGAAGCTTTCTTT
>TRBD2|TRBJ2-7|TRBV20-1|NA
CSAPASGARYF
TGCAGTGCCCCAGCGAGCGGGGCGCGGTACTTC
>NA|TRBJ1-1|TRBV18|NA
CASSPPTTSNTEAFF
TGTGCCAGCTCACCACCCACGACATCGAACACTGAAGCTTTCTTT
>NA|TRBJ1-2|TRBV14|NA
CASSRQQASKGYTF
TGTGCCAGCAGCCGGCAACAGGCGTCTAAAGGCTACACCTTC
>NA|TRBJ1-5|TRBV23-1|NA
CASSQYEQGINQPQHF
TGCGCCAGCAGTCAATACGAACAGGGCATCAATCAGCCCCAGCATTTT
>NA|TRBJ2-7|TRBV5-8|NA
CASSPDWLHEQYF
TGTGCCAGCAGCCCGGACTGGCTCCACGAGCAGTACTTC
>NA|TRBJ2-2|TRBV7-3|NA
CASSLRLRGRDTGELFF
TGTGCCAGCAGCTTAAGGTTGCGGGGGCGGGACACCGGGGAGCTGTTTTTT
>NA|TRBJ2-7|TRBV27|NA
CASSLDSSYEQYF
TGTGCCAGCAGTTTGGACAGCTCCTACGAGCAGTACTTC